This entry concerns a single T cell receptor (beta chain). It lacks a known antigen. The CDR3 extends 3 residues past the end of the read, so its final part is completed from the germline J gene. The data belong to a study of T cells in women clearing cervical HPV infection (dated by TCRdb to the late 2010s). Regarding the research as a whole: The cases were some 26 women with histologically confirmed HPV16-related CIN3 or worse, and 2 of those women had invasive cancers. Five blinded duplicates per group were added as quality controls, giving about 60 samples: some 50 participants and some ten replicates. Cases had a median age of approximately 35 years compared with 37 to 45 for controls, and baseline characteristics showed no significant differences between the groups. The roughly 25 controls were women who cleared a single incident HPV16 infection within 12 months without developing precancer or cancer. This exploratory proof-of-principle case-control study, nested within the Guanacaste HPV Natural History Study in Costa Rica, compared TCR repertoires among women with different cervical HPV16 outcomes. HLA typing was available for only a few women, so HLA type could not be excluded as a confounder. Blood from cases was collected at the visit at which the lesion was first identified, whereas blood from controls was collected once infection was no longer detected. For cases, the median interval between lesion detection and blood sampling was more than 130 days, with an interquartile range of about 85 to 220 days. The parent cohort enrolled 10,000 or so women aged 18 or older in Guanacaste, Costa Rica, during about 1992 to 1994 and followed them for less than 9 years. Cases and controls were matched on age within five years and on year of sample collection.

Every participant had a single incident cervical HPV16 infection, and women with prevalent HPV16 infections were excluded. Cervical HPV DNA was detected by MY09/MY11 PCR, and genotyping was performed by dot-blot hybridization. Roughly 16 mL of heparinized blood were centrifuged, and the buffy coat was split into aliquots, frozen at -30 degrees C, and then kept at -80 degrees C. QIAGEN kits were used to extract genomic DNA from buffy coat specimens. The V end loses 10 bases and the J end loses 6 bases, and a stretch of 23 bases separates them. The CDR1 and CDR2 encoded by the germline V gene are MNHEY and SVGEGT. From the cysteine through the phenylalanine, the CDR3 covers 15 amino acids. Of the CDR3's DNA, 36 bases were read; they are in frame from base 1. What the work shows at the level of the full study, not this receptor alone: Whether associations preceded infection or resulted from infection could not be shown with the cross-sectional design, and effector/memory subsets and HPV-specific T cells were not isolated. Across sequencing depths, CIN3+ cases showed significantly higher TCR repertoire richness than controls, but evenness did not differ between the groups. T-cell numbers per sample were unknown, so richness differences could reflect varying T-cell content rather than repertoire biology. Cases had lower TRBV6-7 relative abundance than controls (approximately 0.1% versus 0.16%; Bonferroni P = 0.0008). Random forest classifiers combining richness and V gene abundances distinguished cases from controls with an estimated AUC of around 0.79.

TCR beta CDR3 regions were amplified by multiplex PCR using the immunoSEQ assay from an average of about 1.2 ug genomic DNA per sample. To correct primer bias, the assay used a complete synthetic TCR repertoire to set an amplification baseline. The amplicons were sequenced using the Illumina platform. As for how the authors treated the data: Sequences were error-corrected by clustering with frequency ratios and a modified nearest-neighbor algorithm, then analyzed in the immunoSEQ Analyzer with IMGT gene definitions. At each rarefaction depth, TCR richness and evenness were averaged over 20 rarefaction repeats, and samples with fewer sequences than the depth were excluded. Wilcoxon rank sum tests with FDR correction were used to compare relative abundances of V, D and J genes between the groups. An intraclass correlation of about 96% for TCR richness and an average of roughly 76% across 66 gene segments were obtained from the blinded duplicates. TCRdb stores this immuneACCESS table with in-frame sequences only. Part of the clones is absent; in the studies checked, under half of the shortfall reflects unresolved V genes, and no reason is known for the rest. The V and J calls and clone size come from that table; D and trimming were worked out from the DNA. The table for this sample shows roughly 40,000 clones. Less than 6% of the sample is in the top ten clones.

Sequencing input: blood buffy coat. The receptor's source is a woman between 18 and 70 years old with a cervical HPV16 infection that either progressed to CIN3+ or cleared (not recorded which). The chain joins TRBV6-2 or TRBV6-3 to TRBJ2-3, and the D gene may be TRBD2, 7 bases matching. Partial CDR3 DNA: TGTGCCACCGAGGGGGGGCTCACCGAGGCGGATACG. Translated, it gives CATEGGLTEADT. The entire CDR3 reads CATEGGLTEADTQYF.